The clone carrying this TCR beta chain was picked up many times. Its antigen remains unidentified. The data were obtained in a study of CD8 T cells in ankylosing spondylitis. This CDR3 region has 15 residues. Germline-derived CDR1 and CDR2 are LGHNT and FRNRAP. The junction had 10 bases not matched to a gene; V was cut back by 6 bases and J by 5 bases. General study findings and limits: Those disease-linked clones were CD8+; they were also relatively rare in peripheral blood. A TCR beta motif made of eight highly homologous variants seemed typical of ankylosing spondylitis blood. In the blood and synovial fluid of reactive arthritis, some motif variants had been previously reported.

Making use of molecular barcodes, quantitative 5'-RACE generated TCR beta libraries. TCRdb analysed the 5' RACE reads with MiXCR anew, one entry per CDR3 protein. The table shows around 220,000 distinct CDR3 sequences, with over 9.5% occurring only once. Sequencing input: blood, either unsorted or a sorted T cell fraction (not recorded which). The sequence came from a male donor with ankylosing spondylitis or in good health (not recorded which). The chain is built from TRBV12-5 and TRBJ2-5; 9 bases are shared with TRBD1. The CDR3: CASGTRDRAGETQYF. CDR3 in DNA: TGTGCTAGTGGAACCCGGGACAGGGCCGGGGAGACCCAGTACTTC.